This passage covers 28 T cell receptor beta chains from one sample sequenced in a study of cytotoxic CD8 clonotypes in ibrutinib-treated CLL. This table comes from immunoSEQ multiplex PCR, and its TCRdb copy is limited to in-frame clones, with some not included. Of approximately 150,000 clones in the sample, about 88% are singletons; the top ten hold 3% to 3.5%. This specimen consisted of PBMCs, obtained at disease progression, from a patient treated with ibrutinib. Receptors were obtained from a human donor with chronic lymphocytic leukemia.

This chain uses TRBV9 with TRBJ2-1; 9 nucleotides align to TRBD2. Germline values: CDR1 SGDLS, CDR2 YYNGEE. This CDR3 is built from 15 residues. The CDR3 coding sequence is TGTGCAACGAATAAGGCGGGAGGGCCGAACAATGAGCAGTTCTTC. Encoded protein: CATNKAGGPNNEQFF.

This clone was recorded only once. This chain links TRBV5-6 with TRBJ2-5; no clear D gene. Per the germline V gene, CDR1 is SGHDT and CDR2 is YYEEEE. This CDR3 spans 17 amino acids. V was shortened by 4 bases and J by 2 bases, with 21 bases between the two germline ends. CDR3 nucleotides: TGTGCCAGCAGCAGAGTAGTCTTGGTATTTGGACAAGAGACCCAGTACTTC. Translation gives CASSRVVLVFGQETQYF. Full variable domain (remainder filled in from reference TRBV5-6 and TRBJ2-5): DAGVTQSPTHLIKTRGQQVTLRCSPKSGHDTVSWYQQALGQGPQFIFQYYEEEERQRGNFPDRFSGHQFPNYSSELNVNALLLGDSALYLCASSRVVLVFGQETQYFGPGTRLLVL.

V and J are TRBV11-1 and TRBJ2-7, with a tentative D call TRBD1 (6 bases). Trimming took 6 bases from V and 3 from J, leaving 15 bases between them. Per germline, CDR1 SGHAT and CDR2 FQDESV (reference sequence). The CDR3 sequence is 14 residues long. As DNA, the CDR3 is TGTGCCAGCAGTGTGAACAGGGACCTCTACGAGCAGTACTTC. This gives the protein CASSVNRDLYEQYF.

V gene TRBV5-8 combines with J gene TRBJ2-5; TRBD2 matches at 13 bases. The CDR3 is made up of 16 amino acids. V lost 4 bases and J lost 4; bases outside the gene matches: 7. CDR1 and CDR2 (germline): SGHTS, YDEGEE. Here the CDR3 reads CASSPGLAGDVETQYF. The CDR3 DNA sequence: TGTGCCAGCAGCCCTGGACTAGCGGGAGACGTAGAGACCCAGTACTTC.

This sequence joins TRBV7-3 and TRBJ2-1, with TRBD2 as a possible D gene (6 bases). This CDR3 has 13 amino acids. In germline, CDR1 is SGHTA, CDR2 FQGTGA. V was cut by 5 bases and J by 9 bases, with 14 bases left in between. For the CDR3, the DNA is TGTGCCAGCAGCGCCGGGGGAGTAGGTGAGCAGTTCTTC. Translation gives CASSAGGVGEQFF.

The gene calls are TRBV27 and TRBJ2-3; D not certain. The CDR3 is 11 amino acids. Germline CDR1 is MNHEY and CDR2 is SMNVEV (reference sequence). V lost 6 bases and J 5 bases, leaving 6 bases between the germline ends. CDR3 nucleotide sequence: TGTGCCAGCAGGGCTAGAGATACGCAGTATTTT. Translated: CASRARDTQYF.

CDR3 amino acids: CASSQTPSGSSYNEQFF. The CDR3 DNA is TGCGCCAGCAGCCAGACCCCTAGCGGGAGTTCCTACAATGAGCAGTTCTTC. This chain uses TRBV5-1 with TRBJ2-1; the match to TRBD2 covers 10 bases. V was clipped by 4 bases and J by 1 base; unmatched bases: 8. This CDR3 contains 17 residues. CDR1 SGHRS and CDR2 YFSETQ come from the germline V gene.

In DNA form, the CDR3 reads TGCGCCAGCAGCTACGACTGGCTTGACGAGCAGTACTTC. Protein sequence: CASSYDWLDEQYF. The chain carries TRBV5-1 and TRBJ2-7, with D unresolved. Germline V gives CDR1 SGHRS, CDR2 YFSETQ. The V and J ends lost 3 bases and 5 bases respectively, with 12 bases between them. CDR3 length: 13 residues.

The chain joins TRBV9 to TRBJ2-7, with D perhaps TRBD1 (6 bases). Germline V lookup: CDR1 SGDLS, CDR2 YYNGEE. The CDR3 is 16 amino acids. V was clipped by 0 bases and J by 3 bases, with 16 bases between them. CDR3 protein: CASSVEGRGSRYEQYF. The CDR3 DNA is TGTGCCAGCAGCGTAGAGGGCAGGGGCAGCCGCTACGAGCAGTACTTC. Using reference TRBV9 and TRBJ2-7 for the parts outside the CDR3, the full variable domain is DSGVTQTPKHLITATGQRVTLRCSPRSGDLSVYWYQQSLDQGLQFLIQYYNGEERAKGNILERFSAQQFPDLHSELNLSSLELGDSALYFCASSVEGRGSRYEQYFGPGTRLTVT.

J is TRBJ1-4 and V is TRBV11-3, with 11 bases lining up with TRBD1. Losses at the gene ends were 5 bases for V and 10 bases for J; bases not matched to a gene: 6. Germline V CDR1 and CDR2: SGHNT, YENEEA. CDR3 length equals 14 residues. CDR3 region: CASSPGTGGGKLFF. The CDR3 DNA sequence: TGTGCCAGCAGCCCCGGGACAGGGGGGGGAAAACTGTTTTTT.

This chain connects TRBV19 to TRBJ2-7; D not certain. From germline, CDR1 is LNHDA and CDR2 SQIVND (reference sequence). This CDR3 has 16 residues. V was clipped by 5 bases and J by 0 bases, with 17 bases between them. CDR3 loop: CASSPTVGRTSYEQYF. As DNA, the CDR3 is TGTGCCAGTAGTCCGACTGTAGGGCGAACCTCCTACGAGCAGTACTTC.

This clone occurred once. The V and J genes are TRBV30 and TRBJ1-1, with D perhaps matching TRBD1 (5 bases). Germline V gene data show CDR1 as GTSNPN and CDR2 as SVGIG (reference sequence). The CDR3 loop spans 13 amino acids. V shed 2 bases and J shed 11 bases, with 18 bases lying between them. The CDR3 here is CAWSPGAAKKAFF. The CDR3 DNA reads as TGTGCCTGGAGTCCCGGGGCAGCTAAGAAGGCTTTCTTT.

The V and J genes are TRBV18 and TRBJ1-5, with D unclear. The CDR3 has 14 amino acids. Germline loops: CDR1 KGHSH, CDR2 LQKENI. V was shortened by 3 bases and J by 1 base, with 7 bases between the two germline ends. The CDR3 loop reads CASSPGKSNQPQHF. The DNA for the CDR3 is TGTGCCAGCTCACCCGGAAAGAGCAATCAGCCCCAGCATTTT.

The chain combines TRBV4-2 with TRBJ2-3; 10 nucleotides match TRBD2. Germline V gene data show CDR1 as LGHNA and CDR2 as YNFKEQ. The CDR3 runs 16 residues. V trimming: 2 bases; J trimming: 2 bases; junction bases outside the gene matches: 4. CDR3 loop: CASSQSGTSATDTQYF. CDR3 nucleotide sequence: TGTGCCAGCAGCCAATCCGGGACTAGCGCCACAGATACGCAGTATTTT.

The chain joins TRBV28 to TRBJ2-7; the match to TRBD1 covers 9 bases. Trimming removed 4 bases from V and 5 bases from J; junction bases left unmatched: 12. The CDR3 runs 16 residues. Germline V gene lookup returns CDR1 MDHEN and CDR2 SYDVKM. The CDR3 protein is CASSYPTSTGGNEQYF. In DNA form, the CDR3 reads TGTGCCAGCAGTTATCCGACGTCTACAGGGGGCAACGAGCAGTACTTC. The whole variable domain, remainder taken from reference TRBV28 and TRBJ2-7, is DVKVTQSSRYLVKRTGEKVFLECVQDMDHENMFWYRQDPGLGLRLIYFSYDVKMKEKGDIPEGYSVSREKKERFSLILESASTNQTSMYLCASSYPTSTGGNEQYFGPGTRLTVT.

The chain employs TRBV27 and TRBJ2-5, with unresolved D. This CDR3 has 16 residues. The V end was cut by 3 bases, the J end by 5 bases, with 19 bases between. Germline lookup yields CDR1 MNHEY and CDR2 SMNVEV (reference sequence). In DNA, the CDR3 is TGTGCCAGCAGTTTCCCTTCCCAGGAGCTCTTGGAGACCCAGTACTTC. This sequence encodes CASSFPSQELLETQYF.

The chain recombines TRBV6-5 with TRBJ2-7; TRBD1 is a possible D gene (6 bases). CDR1 is MNHEY, CDR2 SVGAGI, per germline. V shed 4 bases and J shed 3 bases, with 16 bases lying between them. This CDR3 spans 15 amino acids. DNA of the CDR3: TGTGCCAGCAGTTCCAGACAGGCCCTAGGCTACGAGCAGTACTTC. Amino acids: CASSSRQALGYEQYF.

This sequence joins TRBV28 and TRBJ1-5; no clear D. The germline V and J ends were trimmed by 5 bases and 2 bases, with 13 bases remaining between them. The CDR3 is 15 residues long. CDR1 and CDR2 from the germline V gene are MDHEN and SYDVKM. The DNA of the CDR3 is TGTGCCAGCAGTCTCCAATTCTGGGGCAATCAGCCCCAGCATTTT. Amino acid sequence: CASSLQFWGNQPQHF.

This CDR3 reads CASSGTLRYRGRNEAFF. The CDR3 region has the DNA TGTGCCAGCAGTGGTACCTTACGGTACAGGGGGCGGAATGAAGCTTTCTTT. J is TRBJ1-1 and V is TRBV27; TRBD1 matches 9 bases. The CDR3 has 17 amino acids. From germline, CDR1 is MNHEY and CDR2 SMNVEV (reference sequence). Losses at the gene ends were 5 bases for V and 7 bases for J; bases not matched to a gene: 17.

The chain couples TRBV5-1 to TRBJ2-3; 9 bases map to TRBD2. The germline V gene has CDR1 SGHRS and CDR2 YFSETQ. The CDR3 runs to 18 residues. Unmatched junction bases numbered 8, after V lost 0 bases and J lost 0 bases. In DNA form, the CDR3 reads TGCGCCAGCAGCTTGGGACTAGCGGACCTACTTAGCACAGATACGCAGTATTTT. This sequence encodes CASSLGLADLLSTDTQYF.

The chain uses TRBV7-6 and TRBJ2-5, with D maybe TRBD1 (5 bases). Germline V gives CDR1 SGHVS, CDR2 FNYEAQ. V shed 1 base and J shed 1 base, with 10 bases lying between them. The CDR3 contains 15 residues. CDR3 loop: CASSLDRRFQETQYF. DNA for the CDR3: TGTGCCAGCAGCTTAGACAGGCGTTTCCAAGAGACCCAGTACTTC. The variable domain in full, completed from reference TRBV7-6 and TRBJ2-5, reads GAGVSQSPRYKVTKRGQDVALRCDPISGHVSLYWYRQALGQGPEFLTYFNYEAQQDKSGLPNDRFSAERPEGSISTLTIQRTEQRDSAMYRCASSLDRRFQETQYFGPGTRLLVL.

The gene calls are TRBV7-9 and TRBJ2-2, with a tentative D call TRBD1 (5 bases). Germline values: CDR1 SEHNR, CDR2 FQNEAQ (reference sequence). CDR3 size: 13 residues. Trimming took 7 bases from V and 5 from J, leaving 11 bases between them. As DNA, the CDR3 is TGTGCCAGCAAGGGGTATTGGACCGGGGAGCTGTTTTTT. This gives the protein CASKGYWTGELFF. Variable domain in full (rest from reference TRBV7-9 and TRBJ2-2): DTGVSQNPRHKITKRGQNVTFRCDPISEHNRLYWYRQTLGQGPEFLTYFQNEAQLEKSRLLSDRFSAERPKGSFSTLEIQRTEQGDSAMYLCASKGYWTGELFFGEGSRLTVL.

This chain joins TRBV27 and TRBJ2-7; the match to TRBD2 covers 9 bases. J lost 4 bases, V lost 5 bases, and 15 bases had no gene match. CDR3 size: 17 residues. Germline loops: CDR1 MNHEY, CDR2 SMNVEV (reference sequence). The CDR3, as DNA: TGTGCCAGCAGTCCAGGGGTAGCTAGCGGGATGGGTTACGAGCAGTACTTC. It codes for CASSPGVASGMGYEQYF.

The chain couples TRBV9 to TRBJ2-2, with unresolved D. Between the trimmed V and J ends, which lost 2 bases and 5 bases, there was a span of 7 bases. Germline CDR1 is SGDLS and CDR2 is YYNGEE. There are 13 residues in the CDR3. The CDR3 DNA sequence: TGTGCCAGCAGCGTCCCCTTTACCGGGGAGCTGTTTTTT. Its translation: CASSVPFTGELFF.

This clone was counted once. The genes are TRBV5-1 and TRBJ1-1, with a tentative D call TRBD1 (5 bases). CDR3 length: 15 amino acids. The V gene's germline CDR1 is SGHRS and CDR2 YFSETQ. The V gene lost 2 bases and the J gene lost 1 base, with 12 bases spanning the gap. This CDR3 is CASSFSGTANTEAFF. The CDR3, as DNA: TGCGCCAGCAGCTTTTCCGGGACGGCGAACACTGAAGCTTTCTTT.

The chain combines TRBV18 with TRBJ1-1, with a tentative D call TRBD1 (6 bases). The CDR3 extends over 15 amino acids. Trimming removed 2 bases from V and 1 base from J, with 11 bases in between. Germline CDR1 is KGHSH and CDR2 is LQKENI. Here the CDR3 reads CASSPSDSRNTEAFF. The CDR3 DNA follows: TGTGCCAGCTCACCATCGGACAGCCGGAACACTGAAGCTTTCTTT. The whole variable domain, remainder taken from reference TRBV18 and TRBJ1-1, is NAGVMQNPRHLVRRRGQEARLRCSPMKGHSHVYWYRQLPEEGLKFMVYLQKENIIDESGMPKERFSAEFPKEGPSILRIQQVVRGDSAAYFCASSPSDSRNTEAFFGQGTRLTVV.

The V and J genes are TRBV19 and TRBJ2-7, with a tentative D call TRBD2 (6 bases). Germline lookup yields CDR1 LNHDA and CDR2 SQIVND (reference sequence). V was trimmed by 2 bases and J by 2 bases, leaving 10 bases between them. CDR3 length: 14 residues. The CDR3 sequence is CASSIQRAPYEQYF. CDR3 in DNA: TGTGCCAGTAGTATACAGCGGGCTCCCTACGAGCAGTACTTC.

This clone was counted once. The chain has TRBV5-5 and TRBJ2-1; 9 bases agree with TRBD2. The CDR3 has 16 amino acids. V gave up 1 base and J gave up 4 bases; unmatched junction bases: 6. Germline V CDR1 and CDR2: SGHKS, YYEKEE (reference sequence). The CDR3 DNA is TGTGCCAGCAGCTTGTCGAGGCTAGCGGGGTACAATGAGCAGTTCTTC. It yields the protein CASSLSRLAGYNEQFF.